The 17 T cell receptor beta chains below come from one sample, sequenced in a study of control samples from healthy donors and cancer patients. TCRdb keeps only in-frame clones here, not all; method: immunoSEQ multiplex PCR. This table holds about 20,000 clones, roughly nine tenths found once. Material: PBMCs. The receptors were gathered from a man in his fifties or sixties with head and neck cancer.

CDR3 region: CASSQTQGHNSPLHF. The CDR3, as DNA: TGTGCCAGCAGCCAAACACAGGGTCATAATTCACCCCTCCACTTT. The chain employs TRBV16 and TRBJ1-6; tentatively, D is TRBD1 (6 bases). CDR1 KGHSY and CDR2 FQNENV come from the germline V gene. The CDR3 is 15 amino acids. V shed 2 bases and J shed 5 bases, with 10 bases lying between them.

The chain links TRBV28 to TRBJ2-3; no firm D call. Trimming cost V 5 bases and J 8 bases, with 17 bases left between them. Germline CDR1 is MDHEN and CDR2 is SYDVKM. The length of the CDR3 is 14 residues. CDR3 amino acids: CASSPRNGLGTQYF. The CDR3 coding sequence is TGTGCCAGCAGTCCCCGAAATGGGCTTGGTACGCAGTATTTT.

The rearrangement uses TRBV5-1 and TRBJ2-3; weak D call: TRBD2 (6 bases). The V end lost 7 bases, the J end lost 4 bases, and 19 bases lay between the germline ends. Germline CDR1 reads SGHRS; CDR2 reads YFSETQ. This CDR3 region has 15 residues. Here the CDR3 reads CASSTGSSGPDTQYF. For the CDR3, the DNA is TGCGCCAGCTCAACCGGGAGCTCAGGGCCAGATACGCAGTATTTT.

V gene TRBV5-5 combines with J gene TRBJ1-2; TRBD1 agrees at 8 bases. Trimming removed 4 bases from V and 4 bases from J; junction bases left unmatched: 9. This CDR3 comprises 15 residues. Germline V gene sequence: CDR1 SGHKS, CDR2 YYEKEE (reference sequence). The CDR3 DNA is TGTGCCAGCAGCCGACAGGGGATCGTCGTCTATGGCTACACCTTC. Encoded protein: CASSRQGIVVYGYTF.

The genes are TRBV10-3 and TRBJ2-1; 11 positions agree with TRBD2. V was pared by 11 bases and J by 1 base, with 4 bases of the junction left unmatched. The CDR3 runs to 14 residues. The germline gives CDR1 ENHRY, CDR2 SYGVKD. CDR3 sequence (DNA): TGTGCCTCTAGCGGGGGGTTTTCCTACAATGAGCAGTTCTTC. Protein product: CASSGGFSYNEQFF.

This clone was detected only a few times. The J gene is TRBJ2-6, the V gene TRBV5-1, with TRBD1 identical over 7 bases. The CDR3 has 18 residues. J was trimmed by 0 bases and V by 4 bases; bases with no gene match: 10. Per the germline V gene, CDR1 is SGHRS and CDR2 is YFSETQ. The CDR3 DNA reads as TGCGCCAGCAGCGACCCGGGACAGCGGATCTCTGGGGCCAACGTCCTGACTTTC. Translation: CASSDPGQRISGANVLTF.

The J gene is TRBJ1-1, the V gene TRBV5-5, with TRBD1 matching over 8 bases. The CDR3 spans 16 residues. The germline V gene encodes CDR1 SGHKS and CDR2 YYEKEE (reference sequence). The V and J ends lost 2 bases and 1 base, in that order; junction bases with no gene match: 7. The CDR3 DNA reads TGTGCCAGCAGCTTTAGACCCGGGACAGGGAACACTGAAGCTTTCTTT. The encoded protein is CASSFRPGTGNTEAFF.

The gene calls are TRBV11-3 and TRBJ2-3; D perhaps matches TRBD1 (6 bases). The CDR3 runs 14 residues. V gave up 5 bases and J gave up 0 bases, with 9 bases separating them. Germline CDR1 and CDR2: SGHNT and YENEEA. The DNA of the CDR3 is TGTGCCAGCAGCCCACAGGGTAGCACAGATACGCAGTATTTT. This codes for CASSPQGSTDTQYF.

DNA for the CDR3: TGTGCCAGCAGCGTAGGGGCGGGGCAGGGCGCTGGGGCCAACGTCCTGACTTTC. The encoded protein is CASSVGAGQGAGANVLTF. The chain combines TRBV9 with TRBJ2-6, with D perhaps matching TRBD2 (6 bases). The CDR3 is 18 amino acids. Trimming removed 0 bases at V and 2 bases at J, with 15 bases between. Looked up from germline, CDR1 is SGDLS and CDR2 is YYNGEE.

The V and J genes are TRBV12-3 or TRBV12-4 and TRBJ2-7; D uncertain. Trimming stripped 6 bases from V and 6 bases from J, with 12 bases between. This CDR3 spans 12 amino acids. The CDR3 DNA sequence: TGTGCCAGCAGCTCAGGCGTGGGCGAGCAGTACTTC. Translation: CASSSGVGEQYF.

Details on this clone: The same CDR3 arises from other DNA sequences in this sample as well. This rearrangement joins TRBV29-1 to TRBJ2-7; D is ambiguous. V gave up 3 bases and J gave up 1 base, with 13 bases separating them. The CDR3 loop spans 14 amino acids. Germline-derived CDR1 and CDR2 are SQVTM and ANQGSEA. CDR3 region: CSVDPGYGSYEQYF. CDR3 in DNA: TGCAGCGTTGACCCAGGCTACGGTTCCTACGAGCAGTACTTC.

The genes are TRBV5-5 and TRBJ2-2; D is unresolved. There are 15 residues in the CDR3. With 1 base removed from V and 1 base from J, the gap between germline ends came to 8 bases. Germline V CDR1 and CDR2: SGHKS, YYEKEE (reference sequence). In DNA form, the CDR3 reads TGTGCCAGCAGCTTGATACTTCTGAACACCGGGGAGCTGTTTTTT. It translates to CASSLILLNTGELFF.

The chain's CDR3 is CASSLGRTGTNEKLFF. The CDR3 nucleotides are TGTGCCAGCAGCTTGGGTAGGACCGGCACTAATGAAAAACTGTTTTTT. The chain couples TRBV7-2 to TRBJ1-4; no reliable D call. The germline CDR1 and CDR2 sequences are SGHTA and FQGNSA. The CDR3 has 16 amino acids. Trimming cost V 3 bases and J 2 bases, with 13 bases left between them.

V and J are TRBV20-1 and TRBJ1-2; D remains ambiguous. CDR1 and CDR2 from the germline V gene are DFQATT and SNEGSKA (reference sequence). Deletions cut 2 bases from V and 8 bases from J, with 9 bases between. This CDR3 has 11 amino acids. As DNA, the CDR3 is TGCAGTGCTAGACCCCCGAGCGGCTACACCTTC. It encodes CSARPPSGYTF.

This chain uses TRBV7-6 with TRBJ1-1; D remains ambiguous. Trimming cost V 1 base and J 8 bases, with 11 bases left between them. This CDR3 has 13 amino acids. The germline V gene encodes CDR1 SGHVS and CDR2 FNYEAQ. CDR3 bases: TGTGCCAGCAGCTTAGGGGCAGGTAGAGAAGCTTTCTTT. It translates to CASSLGAGREAFF.

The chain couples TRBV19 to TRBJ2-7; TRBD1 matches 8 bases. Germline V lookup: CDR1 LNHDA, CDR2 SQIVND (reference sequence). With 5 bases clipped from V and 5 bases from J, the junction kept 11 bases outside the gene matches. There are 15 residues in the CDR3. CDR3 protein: CASSPRTGLGDEQYF. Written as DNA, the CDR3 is TGTGCCAGTAGTCCGCGGACAGGGCTGGGCGACGAGCAGTACTTC. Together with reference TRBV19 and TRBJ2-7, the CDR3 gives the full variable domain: DGGITQSPKYLFRKEGQNVTLSCEQNLNHDAMYWYRQDPGQGLRLIYYSQIVNDFQKGDIAEGYSVSREKKESFPLTVTSAQKNPTAFYLCASSPRTGLGDEQYFGPGTRLTVT.

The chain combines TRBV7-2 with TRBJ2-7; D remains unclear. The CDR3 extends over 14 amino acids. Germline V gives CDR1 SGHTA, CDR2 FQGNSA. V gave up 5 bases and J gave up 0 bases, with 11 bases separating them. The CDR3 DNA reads TGTGCCAGCAGCCCTTCTACCATCTCCTACGAGCAGTACTTC. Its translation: CASSPSTISYEQYF.